What follows are 5 T cell receptor beta chains derived from one specimen sequenced in a study of blood T cell repertoires in COVID-19. Here immunoSEQ multiplex PCR was the method, and the copy in TCRdb shows in-frame clones only, minus some. The sample has more than 80,000 clones; roughly 88% are singletons. Material: peripheral blood. The receptors originated from a man aged 50 to 60 with active COVID-19.

J is TRBJ1-2 and V is TRBV2, with TRBD1 matching over 7 bases. The J segment lost 1 base and the V segment lost 6 bases, leaving 5 bases of the junction unmatched. Per germline, CDR1 SNHLY and CDR2 FYNNEI. This CDR3 is built from 14 residues. CDR3 residues: CASRPRGINYGYTF. CDR3 bases: TGTGCCAGCAGACCCAGGGGGATTAACTATGGCTACACCTTC.

The rearrangement joins TRBV14 to TRBJ2-4; 12 bases match TRBD2. Germline lookup yields CDR1 SGHDN and CDR2 FVKESK. The ends lost 5 bases at V and 3 bases at J; junction bases unmatched: 5. The CDR3 contains 16 residues. The DNA of the CDR3 is TGTGCCAGCAGCTCCCGGACTAGCGGGAACAAAAACATTCAGTACTTC. Its translation: CASSSRTSGNKNIQYF.

The chain carries TRBV19 and TRBJ2-5; D not certain. V gave up 4 bases and J gave up 5 bases, with 11 bases separating them. Per germline, CDR1 LNHDA and CDR2 SQIVND (reference sequence). The CDR3 contains 13 residues. The CDR3 region is CASSTGFEETQYF. For the CDR3, the DNA is TGTGCCAGTAGTACCGGTTTCGAGGAGACCCAGTACTTC. Complete variable domain (other parts from reference TRBV19 and TRBJ2-5): DGGITQSPKYLFRKEGQNVTLSCEQNLNHDAMYWYRQDPGQGLRLIYYSQIVNDFQKGDIAEGYSVSREKKESFPLTVTSAQKNPTAFYLCASSTGFEETQYFGPGTRLLVL.

This clone was counted a single time. This sequence joins TRBV28 and TRBJ1-6; no clear D. V lost 2 bases and J lost 10, with 9 bases in between. Per the germline V gene, CDR1 is MDHEN and CDR2 is SYDVKM. This CDR3 is built from 13 residues. The CDR3, as DNA: TGTGCCAGCAGTTTAGGCGGTGGATCACCCCTCCACTTT. Residues: CASSLGGGSPLHF.

The V and J genes are TRBV6-6 and TRBJ2-7, with a weak D call TRBD2 (7 bases). Trimming pared 0 bases from V and 6 bases from J, leaving 15 bases between. Germline CDR1 reads MNHNY; CDR2 reads SVGAGI (reference sequence). This CDR3 is built from 15 residues. The CDR3 DNA is TGTGCCAGCAGTTACTCCCCCCCAGGGGAGGGCGAGCAGTACTTC. Amino acids: CASSYSPPGEGEQYF.